The clone carrying this TCR beta chain showed up just a few times. What it recognizes is unknown. Each donor gave one heparinised blood draw averaging around 120 mL. CD4+ naive, central memory, regulatory and stem cell-like memory subsets were isolated by sorting on CD45RO/CCR7/CD25/CD127/CD95/CD27. Every bit of the isolated RNA underwent reverse transcription, so sequencing read expressed TCRB transcripts. Assay: immunoSEQ multiplex PCR; the TCRdb copy retains only in-frame clones and omits some. The sample includes 630,000 or so clones, 11% to 15% of them seen just once. The V end was cut by 8 bases, the J end by 3 bases, with 7 bases between. This CDR3 is 12 amino acids long. Germline CDR1 and CDR2: MDHEN and SYDVKM. These data belong to a study of beta chain features in type 1 diabetes. Study-wide points: Type 1 diabetes patients had TCRB CDR3s that were shorter (moderately but significantly so) in all four CD4+ subsets.

Sequenced sample: naive CD4+ T cells from blood. This sequence originates from a man younger than 30 with type 1 diabetes. The rearrangement joins TRBV28 to TRBJ2-2; unclear D gene. The CDR3 region is CASGKDTGELFF. The CDR3 region has the DNA TGTGCCAGCGGTAAAGACACCGGGGAGCTGTTTTTT.